This T cell receptor beta chain was retrieved from a study of blood T cell repertoires in COVID-19. Study processing details: Nucleated cell number was recorded as an estimate derived from reference gene primer amplification. Produced via immunoSEQ multiplex PCR; TCRdb's table is partial and in-frame only. The V and J calls and clone size come from that table; D and trimming were worked out from the DNA. Of 90,000 to 150,000 clones in the sample, roughly 85% were seen once. This clone was seen just once. Trimming cost V 5 bases and J 3 bases, with 22 bases left between them. The germline gives CDR1 MNHNY, CDR2 SVGAGI (reference sequence). CDR3 length: 17 amino acids.

The chain recombines TRBV6-6 with TRBJ2-5, with D perhaps TRBD2 (6 bases). This clonotype was sampled from a man older than 75 with acute or convalescent COVID-19. Sequencing was done on a sample of peripheral blood. The CDR3 reads CASSRPPGSANEETQYF. The CDR3, as DNA: TGTGCCAGCAGTCGACCCCCCGGGAGCGCGAATGAAGAGACCCAGTACTTC.